This T cell receptor (beta chain) was captured by sequencing in a study of response to subunit inactivated influenza vaccine. Each CDR3 protein gets one entry after TCRdb re-called the RT-PCR reads with MiXCR. This table holds 550,000 to 800,000 distinct CDR3 sequences, around 13% found once. The V segment lost 1 base and the J segment 7 bases; nucleotides outside the gene matches: 8. Germline CDR1 is SGHNT and CDR2 is YYREEE (reference sequence). The CDR3 covers 15 residues. Study-wide results and caveats: After each seasonal influenza vaccination, few new T cells are recruited, the authors suggested.

Concerning this clonotype itself: Its antigen remains unknown.

The sequence was collected from a man in his fifties who received an inactivated influenza vaccine. Source: PBMCs from blood, taken 14 to 15 days before vaccination. The V and J genes are TRBV5-4 and TRBJ2-7, with 10 bases identical to TRBD2. The CDR3 bases are TGTGCCAGCAGCTTGAGCCTAGCGGGAGCAAGTGAGCAGTACTTC. It yields the protein CASSLSLAGASEQYF.